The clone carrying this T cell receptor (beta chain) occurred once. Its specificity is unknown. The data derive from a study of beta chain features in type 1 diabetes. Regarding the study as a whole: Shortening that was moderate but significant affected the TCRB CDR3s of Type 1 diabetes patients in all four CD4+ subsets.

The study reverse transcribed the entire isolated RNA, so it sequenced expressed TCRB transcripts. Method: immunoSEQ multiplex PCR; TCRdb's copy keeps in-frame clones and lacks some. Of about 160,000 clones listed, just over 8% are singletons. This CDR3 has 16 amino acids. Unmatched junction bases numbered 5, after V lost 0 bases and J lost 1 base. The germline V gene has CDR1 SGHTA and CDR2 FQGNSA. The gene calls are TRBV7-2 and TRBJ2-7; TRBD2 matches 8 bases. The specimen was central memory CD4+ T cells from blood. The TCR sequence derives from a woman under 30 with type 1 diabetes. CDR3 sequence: CASSLAGGGISYEQYF. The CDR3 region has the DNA TGTGCCAGCAGCTTAGCAGGCGGGGGGATTTCCTACGAGCAGTACTTC.